This TCR beta chain was captured by sequencing in a study of beta chain features in type 1 diabetes. As every portion of the isolated RNA was reverse transcribed, the sequencing read expressed TCRB transcripts. TCRdb's copy holds only in-frame clones and misses some; the assay was immunoSEQ multiplex PCR. Of almost 350,000 clones in the sample, roughly a fifth are singletons; the top ten hold about 0.045%. This clone was observed a few times. The TCR originated in a woman aged 18-30 years in good health. Sample: naive CD4+ T cells from blood.

The CDR3: CSALAGGVDTQYF. The DNA for the CDR3 is TGCAGCGCGCTAGCGGGGGGAGTAGATACGCAGTATTTT. This chain joins TRBV29-1 and TRBJ2-3, with 11 positions matching TRBD2. The V and J ends lost 7 bases and 5 bases, in that order; junction bases with no gene match: 5. This CDR3 is 13 amino acids long. CDR1 and CDR2 from the germline V gene are SQVTM and ANQGSEA.